These 26 T cell receptor beta chains were all obtained from the same sample, sequenced in a study of Tregs in tolerant kidney transplant recipients (dated by TCRdb to the late 2010s). These TCRs' antigens remain unknown. Preparation of the library involved the immunoSEQ multiplex PCR assay. TCRdb holds this immuneACCESS table with in-frame rearrangements only. Some clones are missing; in checked studies, unresolved V genes explain under half, and the rest has no known cause. For this sample the table gives 9,500 to 11,000 clones, of which about 93% were detected only once. Of the sample, roughly 5.4% is held by the ten largest clones. The time point label on this specimen signifies: blood sample drawn before combined kidney and bone marrow transplant. Sequenced here: Tregs from blood cultured with allogeneic cells, sampled before the transplant. These TCRs come from a human patient who received a combined kidney and bone marrow transplant.

The chain couples TRBV5-5 to TRBJ1-5; D is unclear. Germline lookup yields CDR1 SGHKS and CDR2 YYEKEE (reference sequence). The V and J ends lost 0 bases and 6 bases respectively, with 7 bases between them. The CDR3 is 13 residues long. The DNA for the CDR3 is TGTGCCAGCAGCTTGGGAGGACTTCAGCCCCAGCATTTT. This translates into CASSLGGLQPQHF.

The rearrangement links TRBV12-5 to TRBJ1-1; D gene ambiguous. V gave up 1 base and J gave up 10 bases, with 13 bases separating them. Germline values: CDR1 LGHNT, CDR2 FRNRAP. The CDR3 is 13 amino acids. This CDR3 reads CASGLEAVGVAFF. The DNA for the CDR3 is TGTGCTAGTGGTTTGGAGGCGGTCGGGGTAGCTTTCTTT.

The CDR3 DNA sequence: TGTGCCAGCAGCTTAGGAAGCGGGAGCGCAGATACGCAGTATTTT. Its translation: CASSLGSGSADTQYF. This rearrangement joins TRBV7-7 to TRBJ2-3, with 8 bases lining up with TRBD2. The J segment lost 4 bases and the V segment lost 1 base, leaving 4 bases of the junction unmatched. Per the germline V gene, CDR1 is SSHAT and CDR2 is FNYEAQ (reference sequence). The CDR3 is made up of 15 amino acids.

The chain combines TRBV5-4 with TRBJ2-5; TRBD2 matches at 8 bases. The CDR3 runs 15 residues. Trimming removed 1 base from V and 5 bases from J; junction bases left unmatched: 7. Germline lookup yields CDR1 SGHNT and CDR2 YYREEE (reference sequence). CDR3 DNA: TGTGCCAGCAGCTTGAAACTAGCGGACTGGGAGACCCAGTACTTC. This sequence encodes CASSLKLADWETQYF. The complete variable domain, with remaining parts taken from reference TRBV5-4 and TRBJ2-5, reads ETGVTQSPTHLIKTRGQQVTLRCSSQSGHNTVSWYQQALGQGPQFIFQYYREEENGRGNFPPRFSGLQFPNYSSELNVNALELDDSALYLCASSLKLADWETQYFGPGTRLLVL.

The chain has TRBV5-1 and TRBJ1-4; the D gene is possibly TRBD1 (6 bases). This CDR3 region has 14 residues. The V and J ends lost 4 bases and 3 bases respectively, with 10 bases between them. The germline gives CDR1 SGHRS, CDR2 YFSETQ. CDR3 amino acids: CASSPRGPNEKLFF. The DNA for the CDR3 is TGCGCCAGCAGCCCCAGGGGCCCTAATGAAAAACTGTTTTTT.

The chain has TRBV9 and TRBJ2-5, with TRBD2 matching 14 bases. Trimming removed 4 bases from V and 4 bases from J; junction bases left unmatched: 6. CDR3 length equals 16 residues. The germline gives CDR1 SGDLS, CDR2 YYNGEE. CDR3 region: CASSPGLAGGLETQYF. The CDR3 region has the DNA TGTGCCAGCAGCCCCGGACTAGCGGGAGGATTAGAGACCCAGTACTTC.

The rearrangement uses TRBV29-1 and TRBJ1-1, with D tentatively TRBD1 (6 bases). Germline V lookup: CDR1 SQVTM, CDR2 ANQGSEA. The CDR3 is made up of 17 amino acids. The V gene lost 4 bases and the J gene lost 7 bases, with 28 bases spanning the gap. The CDR3 region is CSVGGRWGREGSLEAFF. The CDR3 DNA reads TGCAGCGTTGGGGGGCGGTGGGGGCGCGAGGGTTCACTTGAAGCTTTCTTT.

The chain is built from TRBV28 and TRBJ1-1, with no clear D. The CDR3 loop spans 13 amino acids. Per germline, CDR1 MDHEN and CDR2 SYDVKM. The V and J ends lost 3 bases and 5 bases respectively, with 10 bases between them. The CDR3 region has the DNA TGTGCCAGCAGTTTCCTCAGAGAAACTGAAGCTTTCTTT. Translating it yields CASSFLRETEAFF.

The chain has TRBV4-3 and TRBJ1-5, with a tentative D call TRBD1 (5 bases). Germline V gives CDR1 LGHNA, CDR2 YSLEER. This CDR3 spans 14 amino acids. Trimming stripped 1 base from V and 11 bases from J, with 15 bases between. Here the CDR3 DNA reads TGCGCCAGCAGCCAAGGGATCGTTGGGGGAGCCCAGCATTTT. Its translation is CASSQGIVGGAQHF.

The genes are TRBV6-5 and TRBJ2-1, with 8 bases lining up with TRBD2. The length of the CDR3 is 13 residues. Germline CDR1 is MNHEY and CDR2 is SVGAGI. The V segment lost 6 bases and the J segment 2 bases; nucleotides outside the gene matches: 0. CDR3 nucleotides: TGTGCCAGCAGGCGGGGGGCCTACAATGAGCAGTTCTTC. Translating it yields CASRRGAYNEQFF.

This clone was seen only once. The chain uses TRBV6-5 and TRBJ1-3; no definite D call. The V and J ends lost 5 bases and 4 bases respectively, with 9 bases between them. CDR1 and CDR2 (germline): MNHEY, SVGAGI. The CDR3 has 13 amino acids. CDR3 region: CASSRSWGNTIYF. The CDR3 DNA reads as TGTGCCAGCAGTCGGTCTTGGGGAAACACCATATATTTT.

The chain employs TRBV19 and TRBJ2-1, with TRBD1 identical over 9 bases. CDR3 length equals 15 residues. Trimming cost V 3 bases and J 4 bases; bases outside gene matches: 4. CDR1 LNHDA and CDR2 SQIVND come from the germline V gene (reference sequence). CDR3 coding DNA: TGTGCCAGTAGTATGGACAGGGGACCTTACAATGAGCAGTTCTTC. It is translated as CASSMDRGPYNEQFF. Filled out from reference TRBV19 and TRBJ2-1, the complete variable domain reads DGGITQSPKYLFRKEGQNVTLSCEQNLNHDAMYWYRQDPGQGLRLIYYSQIVNDFQKGDIAEGYSVSREKKESFPLTVTSAQKNPTAFYLCASSMDRGPYNEQFFGPGTRLTVL.

The V and J genes are TRBV5-1 and TRBJ1-1; 7 bases are shared with TRBD1. Trimming cost V 4 bases and J 3 bases; bases outside gene matches: 18. The CDR3 runs to 18 residues. Germline V gene lookup returns CDR1 SGHRS and CDR2 YFSETQ. CDR3 protein: CASSRTSGTVGIYTEAFF. The CDR3 DNA reads TGCGCCAGCAGCAGGACTTCCGGGACAGTAGGCATATACACTGAAGCTTTCTTT.

The chain links TRBV6-1 to TRBJ2-3, with a weak D call TRBD1 (5 bases). Germline CDR1 and CDR2: MNHNS and SASEGT. There are 14 residues in the CDR3. V dropped 4 bases and J dropped 1 base, with 9 bases sitting between them. DNA of the CDR3: TGTGCCAGCAGTGTGGACACCCGCACAGATACGCAGTATTTT. Encoded protein: CASSVDTRTDTQYF.

V usage is TRBV9 and J usage is TRBJ1-5; 7 bases match TRBD1. The CDR3 is 15 residues long. Germline CDR1 reads SGDLS; CDR2 reads YYNGEE. The junction had 5 bases not matched to a gene; V was cut back by 4 bases and J by 1 base. CDR3 protein: CASSPTGMSNQPQHF. DNA for the CDR3: TGTGCCAGCAGCCCGACAGGGATGAGCAATCAGCCCCAGCATTTT.

The gene calls are TRBV5-4 and TRBJ1-3; no clear D gene. The V end lost 4 bases, the J end lost 4 bases, and 12 bases lay between the germline ends. Germline values: CDR1 SGHNT, CDR2 YYREEE (reference sequence). This CDR3 is built from 14 residues. CDR3 in DNA: TGTGCCAGCAGCCGAGACCCCCTCGGAAACACCATATATTTT. It yields the protein CASSRDPLGNTIYF.

This clone was observed a single time. The chain has TRBV5-1 and TRBJ2-1; tentatively, D is TRBD1 (6 bases). The V end was cut by 1 base, the J end by 8 bases, with 13 bases between. CDR3 length equals 14 residues. Germline CDR1 is SGHRS and CDR2 is YFSETQ. CDR3 nucleotide sequence: TGCGCCAGCAGCTTGCAGGGGATTGGGGATGAGCAGTTCTTC. Its translation is CASSLQGIGDEQFF.

CDR3 in DNA: TGTGCCAGCAGCGGGTTGGGACTAGCGGGAGCGGAGACCCAGTACTTC. Translation: CASSGLGLAGAETQYF. This chain links TRBV11-3 with TRBJ2-5, with TRBD2 matching over 14 bases. J gave up 5 bases and V 5 bases, and 7 bases lay outside the gene matches. CDR3 length: 16 residues. Looked up from germline, CDR1 is SGHNT and CDR2 is YENEEA.

V usage is TRBV11-2 and J usage is TRBJ2-1; D is perhaps TRBD1 or TRBD2 (6 bases each). CDR1 is SGHAT and CDR2 is FQNNGV in the germline V gene. Trimming removed 1 base at V and 6 bases at J, with 13 bases between. This CDR3 comprises 15 residues. The CDR3 loop reads CASSLGGGRGNEQFF. CDR3 coding DNA: TGTGCCAGCAGCTTAGGGGGAGGCAGGGGCAATGAGCAGTTCTTC.

The genes are TRBV25-1 and TRBJ2-4; D gene unclear. The V end was cut by 3 bases, the J end by 12 bases, with 3 bases between. Germline V lookup: CDR1 MGHDK, CDR2 SYGVNS. The CDR3 loop spans 9 amino acids. The CDR3 region has the DNA TGTGCCAGCAGTGACTGTCAGTACTTC. It codes for CASSDCQYF.

The chain carries TRBV5-1 and TRBJ2-3; D gene ambiguous. The CDR3 contains 13 residues. The V gene's germline CDR1 is SGHRS and CDR2 YFSETQ. The V gene lost 4 bases and the J gene lost 4 bases, with 10 bases spanning the gap. CDR3 sequence reads: CASSPLAADTQYF. For the CDR3, the DNA is TGCGCCAGCAGCCCCCTGGCTGCAGATACGCAGTATTTT.

The V and J genes are TRBV6-1 and TRBJ2-2; D not certain. Germline V lookup: CDR1 MNHNS, CDR2 SASEGT. The CDR3 is 13 amino acids. Trimming left V 6 bases short and J 6 bases short, with 11 bases between. The CDR3 sequence is CASRKGLPGELFF. DNA for the CDR3: TGTGCCAGCAGGAAAGGGTTGCCCGGGGAGCTGTTTTTT.

The chain carries TRBV20-1 and TRBJ1-2; D is unclear. Germline values: CDR1 DFQATT, CDR2 SNEGSKA (reference sequence). The CDR3 has 11 residues. V was clipped by 2 bases and J by 7 bases, with 8 bases between them. The chain's CDR3 is CSARYIGGYTF. CDR3 DNA sequence: TGCAGTGCTAGATACATCGGTGGCTACACCTTC.

V and J are TRBV7-2 and TRBJ2-7; D may match TRBD1 or TRBD2 (6 bases each). The V gene's germline CDR1 is SGHTA and CDR2 FQGNSA. Trimming took 5 bases from V and 2 from J, leaving 16 bases between them. The CDR3 is 15 amino acids. The CDR3 DNA reads as TGTGCCAGCAGCCCGTGGACAGCGGGCCCCTACGAGCAGTACTTC. It translates to CASSPWTAGPYEQYF.

The chain links TRBV18 to TRBJ2-3; tentatively, D is TRBD2 (6 bases). This CDR3 region has 14 residues. V was clipped by 4 bases and J by 2 bases, with 10 bases between them. Germline V CDR1 and CDR2: KGHSH, LQKENI. CDR3 sequence (DNA): TGTGCCAGCTCACACCGGGAGCACACAGATACGCAGTATTTT. It translates to CASSHREHTDTQYF.

The V call is TRBV10-3, the J call TRBJ1-5; 7 positions agree with TRBD1. The germline gives CDR1 ENHRY, CDR2 SYGVKD. CDR3 size: 13 residues. V shed 7 bases, J shed 5 bases, and the junction held 5 bases outside the gene matches. Here the CDR3 DNA reads TGTGCCATCAATCCCGACAGGGATCAGCCCCAGCATTTT. Protein product: CAINPDRDQPQHF.